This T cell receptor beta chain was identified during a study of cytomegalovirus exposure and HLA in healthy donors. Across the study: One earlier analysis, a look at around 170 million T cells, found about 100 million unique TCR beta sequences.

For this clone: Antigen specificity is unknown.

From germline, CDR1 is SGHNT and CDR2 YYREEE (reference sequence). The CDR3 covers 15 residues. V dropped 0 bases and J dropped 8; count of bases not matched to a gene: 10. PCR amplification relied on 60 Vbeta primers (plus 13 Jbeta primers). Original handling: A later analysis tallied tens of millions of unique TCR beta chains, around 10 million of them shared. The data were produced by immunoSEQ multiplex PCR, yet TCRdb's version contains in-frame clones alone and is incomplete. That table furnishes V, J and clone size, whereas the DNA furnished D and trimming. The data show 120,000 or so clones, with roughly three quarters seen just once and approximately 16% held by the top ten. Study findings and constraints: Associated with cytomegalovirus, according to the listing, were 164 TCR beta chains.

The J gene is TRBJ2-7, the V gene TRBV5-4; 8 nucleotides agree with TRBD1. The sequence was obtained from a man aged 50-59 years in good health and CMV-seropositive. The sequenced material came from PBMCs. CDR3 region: CASSLDLGGQVQQYF. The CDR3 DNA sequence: TGTGCCAGCAGCTTGGATTTAGGGGGACAGGTTCAGCAGTACTTC. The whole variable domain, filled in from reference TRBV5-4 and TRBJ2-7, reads ETGVTQSPTHLIKTRGQQVTLRCSSQSGHNTVSWYQQALGQGPQFIFQYYREEENGRGNFPPRFSGLQFPNYSSELNVNALELDDSALYLCASSLDLGGQVQQYFGPGTRLTVT.